A single T cell receptor beta chain is shown here with its context. The target antigen is unknown. Other nucleotide sequences in the sample specify the same CDR3. The sample belongs to a study of shared clonotypes between healthy human individuals. The study's findings and limits: Among non-shared clonotypes, generation probabilities were lower than among those shared by all four donors. The authors expected sequencing depth to affect clonotype sharing among donors.

Profiled with immunoSEQ multiplex PCR; TCRdb holds only in-frame clones, not every one. The sample yields 2 million to 2.5 million clones, more than 90% seen once. Negatively enriched CD4+ T cells were divided by CD45RA into naive and memory. The CDR3 runs to 12 residues. The ends were cut back, 6 bases at V and 3 bases at J, with 8 bases in the middle. CDR1 is KGHSH, CDR2 LQKENI, per germline. Material for sequencing was naive CD4+ T cells sorted from blood. Subset defined: CD45RA+ positively selected. The sequence derives from a man younger than 30 in good health. The chain couples TRBV18 to TRBJ2-5; D is perhaps TRBD2 (5 bases). The CDR3 sequence: CASSPREETQYF. As DNA, the CDR3 is TGTGCCAGCTCGCCGAGGGAAGAGACCCAGTACTTC.